This TCR beta chain stems from a study of patients and donors after allogeneic stem cell transplantation (dated by TCRdb to about 2020). Library generation was performed with RT-PCR. TCRdb shows the sequencer as NextSeq 550. TCRdb cleaned the public reads at Q25 with fastp, built clones with MiXCR and kept in-frame beta chains. Duplicate CDR3 protein sequences are folded into a single record with the most common DNA and genes. In this sample the table shows 410,000 or so distinct CDR3 sequences, 16% of which occur a single time. The ten largest clonotypes hold less than 9.5% of the sample. Notes on this clonotype: It lacks a known antigen. No per-base quality is available; no much larger clone lies one base away.

The sequence came from a human donor who was either an allogeneic HSCT recipient or a stem cell or donor lymphocyte infusion donor (not recorded which). It is not recorded whose cells these are; they may come from a transplant donor. Sequenced sample: blood, either unsorted or a sorted T cell fraction (not recorded which).

The encoded CDR3 is CSARTSAYEQFF. Read as DNA, the sequence is TGCAGTGCAAGGACTAGTGCGTATGAGCAGTTCTTC. The V and J genes are TRBV20-1 and TRBJ2-1; the central 7 bases match TRBD2. The germline V gene (reference sequence) supplies CDR1 DFQATT and CDR2 SNEGSKA. Trimming takes 6 bases off V and 8 bases off J; junction bases not matched to a gene: 7. Spanning cysteine to phenylalanine, the CDR3 consists of 12 amino acids. The read is trimmed to its CDR3 DNA, 36 bases read in frame from base 1.